This TCR beta chain was found in a study of T-cell memory formation after mild COVID-19 (dated by TCRdb to about 2021). With respect to the entire study: TCR sequence clusters from the two donors were found to be largely donor specific. In two donors, T-cell clones that expanded and contracted after mild COVID-19 were followed by sequencing TCRalpha and TCRbeta repertoires longitudinally. Two young, previously healthy adult volunteers, one female and one male, were included in the cohort. What the research found in general, with its limitations: SARS-CoV-2 specificity was not confirmed for the second-wave clones peaking on day 37. The study covered only a couple of mild cases, and larger cohorts including severe cases with pre-infection samples were considered necessary. Balanced CD4/CD8 phenotypes were observed for clones contracting from day 15 to 85, whereas a bias towards CD4+ was observed for a second wave of clones expanding from day 15 to 37. The detection of some responding clones in pre-infection memory suggests that pre-existing cross-reactive memory T cells joined the SARS-CoV-2 response. Contracting CD4+ clones turned up mainly in the CM and EM memory subsets, whereas EMRA was where CD8+ clones were enriched.

Notes on this clonotype: No cognate antigen has been identified for it. Per-nucleotide qualities are absent, and no much larger clonotype sits a single base away.

The sequencing machine was an Illumina NovaSeq 6000. TCRalpha and TCRbeta cDNA libraries were built by 5'RACE with constant-segment primers, adding sample barcodes and unique molecular identifiers. Trizol reagent was used to extract RNA from every sample. Library amplification was performed in two PCR steps, and a second sample barcode and Illumina TruSeq adapters were introduced in the second step. Libraries were sequenced on an Illumina NovaSeq with 2 x 150 bp paired-end reads. The authors processed their data as follows. The reads were demultiplexed and collapsed into UMI-guided consensus sequences using migec v1.2.7. Using mixcr v2.1.11, the UMI consensuses were aligned to TRA and TRB V and J templates and assembled into clonotypes. A clonotype was counted as expanded or contracted only if both edgeR and NoisET called the change significant, with noise models trained on biological replicates. For edgeR calls, the thresholds were a false discovery rate-adjusted p below 0.01 and a log2 fold-change of 1. As an exploratory analysis of dynamics, PCA with hierarchical clustering was applied to max-normalized trajectories of the 1000 most abundant clonotypes. The CD4 or CD8 phenotype of responding clones was assigned using the separately sequenced CD4+ and CD8+ repertoires. TCRdb applied fastp at Q25 and MiXCR to the public reads, then kept only in-frame beta chains. Here each entry gathers all rows of one CDR3 protein and keeps the most common genes and DNA. TCRdb's processing, not the study's, gives the V and J calls here. The sample table records about 470,000 distinct CDR3 sequences; 20% to 25% of these occur just once. Under 15% of the sample lies in the top ten.

PBMCs were isolated by Ficoll-Paque density gradient centrifugation. V and J are trimmed by 7 bases and 7 bases, and the gene matches miss 11 bases of the junction. CDR1 and CDR2 are drawn from the germline V gene: MNHEY, SVGEGT. The CDR3 goes from the cysteine to the phenylalanine over 14 residues. Only CDR3 DNA is held: 42 bases, read in frame from base 1. Sequencing was carried out using PBMCs or a T cell subset sorted from them (not recorded which). The rearrangement joined TRBV6-2 or TRBV6-3 to TRBJ2-3; TRBD2 fits 7 bases in the junction. The clonotype was recovered from an adult woman who had mild COVID-19 (a few samples of this study predate the infection). The sample titles of this study are shuffled in the database, so cell type and time point are left out; the donor was told from shared clones. The CDR3 has the sequence CASIGLESFYTQYF. The sequence in DNA is TGTGCCAGCATTGGACTAGAATCTTTTTATACGCAGTATTTT.